Listed below are T cell receptor beta chains from one sample, sequenced in a study of blood T cell repertoires in COVID-19. Data came from immunoSEQ multiplex PCR; TCRdb stores just in-frame clones and leaves some out. The sample lists roughly 67,000 clones, roughly 90% seen once, with about 4.4% in the top ten. Sequenced input: peripheral blood. The source of these receptors is a man aged 50-59 years with active COVID-19. Both conserved end residues are part of each CDR3. Each record gives: clone size, J gene, D gene, V gene, CDR3 DNA, CDR3 protein. The D gene is left open where the match is weak. Rows may omit the clone size; those that give it use once, few, many or a size class.

>-|TRBJ2-2|-|TRBV19
TGTGCCAGTAGTATAACGAGGGCCGGGGAGCTGTTTTTT
CASSITRAGELFF
>-|TRBJ2-5|TRBD2|TRBV11-3
TGTGCCAGCAGCCCTCGGGAGGGAAGGTACCAAGAGACCCAGTACTTC
CASSPREGRYQETQYF
>-|TRBJ1-2|TRBD1|TRBV19
TGTGCCAGTAGCCGGACAGGGGAGAGTGGCTACACCTTC
CASSRTGESGYTF
>-|TRBJ2-7|-|TRBV18
TGTGCCAGCTCACCTAATGGACTCACGGGGGAGCAGTACTTC
CASSPNGLTGEQYF
>-|TRBJ1-2|TRBD1|TRBV2
TGTGCCAGCAGTTTTTCGCGACAGGGTCGTCATGGCTACACCTTC
CASSFSRQGRHGYTF
>few|TRBJ1-2|-|TRBV4-3
TGCGCCAGCAGCCCCTCCCTCGGAACACTAGTAAGGGGCTACACCTTC
CASSPSLGTLVRGYTF
>once|TRBJ2-7|TRBD1|TRBV28
TGTGCCAGCAGTCAAAAGACAGGGTATGGATCCTACGAGCAGTACTTC
CASSQKTGYGSYEQYF
>-|TRBJ1-3|-|TRBV27
TGTGCCAGCAGTTTATCAGGGGCCCTTGGAAACACCATATATTTT
CASSLSGALGNTIYF
>-|TRBJ2-3|TRBD1|TRBV15
TGTGCCACCAGCAGAGATTCGACAGGGAGCACAGATACGCAGTATTTT
CATSRDSTGSTDTQYF
>-|TRBJ2-7|-|TRBV27
TGTGCCAGCAGTTTCCGGGGGATGCTCGAGCAGTACTTC
CASSFRGMLEQYF
>medium-sized|TRBJ2-4|-|TRBV30
TGTGCCTGGAGTGTAGGGGGAAACATTCAGTACTTC
CAWSVGGNIQYF
>-|TRBJ2-7|-|TRBV7-8
TGTGCCAGCAGCTTAGGCAGGGGTATATACGAGCAGTACTTC
CASSLGRGIYEQYF
>-|TRBJ2-3|TRBD1|TRBV7-2
TGTGCCAGCAGCTCTAGGACAGGGGGAAACACAGATACGCAGTATTTT
CASSSRTGGNTDTQYF
>-|TRBJ1-2|-|TRBV28
TGTGCCAGCAGTCCCGGGACAAGAAACTATGGCTACACCTTC
CASSPGTRNYGYTF
>once|TRBJ1-2|-|TRBV2
TGTGCCAGCAGTGAAGCTGACAGAAAATCTGGCTACACCTTC
CASSEADRKSGYTF
>-|TRBJ1-2|-|TRBV27
TGTGCCAGCAGTTTTGGAGTGGGGGCTTCTTATGGCTACACCTTC
CASSFGVGASYGYTF
>-|TRBJ2-4|-|TRBV3-1/TRBV3-2
TGTGCCAGCAGCCAAGACACGGACATTCAGTACTTC
CASSQDTDIQYF
>-|TRBJ2-1|-|TRBV19
TGTGCCAGTACCCGGGACTTCTCCTACAATGAGCAGTTCTTC
CASTRDFSYNEQFF
>-|TRBJ1-5|-|TRBV30
TGTGCCTGGAGTGCCGGGGGTTCTCAGCCCCAGCATTTT
CAWSAGGSQPQHF
>-|TRBJ1-4|-|TRBV6-5
TGTGCCAGCTGCGACCGCGGGAATGAAAAACTGTTTTTT
CASCDRGNEKLFF
>-|TRBJ2-3|-|TRBV29-1
TGCAGCGGACAGCACCCCGATACGCAGTATTTT
CSGQHPDTQYF
>-|TRBJ2-1|-|TRBV19
TGTGCCAGTAGTGTCCCCCAGGGTCGCCCCAACAATGAGCAGTTCTTC
CASSVPQGRPNNEQFF
>-|TRBJ2-1|TRBD2|TRBV5-4
TGTGCCAGCAGCTTAGGTAGCGGGGTCCCCTACAATGAGCAGTTCTTC
CASSLGSGVPYNEQFF
>-|TRBJ2-3|-|TRBV9
TGTGCCAGCAGCAAAAGCGAGGCCCACGCAGATACGCAGTATTTT
CASSKSEAHADTQYF
>once|TRBJ2-4|-|TRBV6-1
TGTGCCAGCAGTGAAGTTAGGGGTCCGGCCAAAAACATTCAGTACTTC
CASSEVRGPAKNIQYF
>-|TRBJ1-4|TRBD1|TRBV5-5
TGTGCCAGCAGCTTGGGGGACAGGGGGTATGAAAAACTGTTTTTT
CASSLGDRGYEKLFF
>-|TRBJ2-1|TRBD2|TRBV19
TGTGCCAGCTTGGGACTAGCGGGAGGTGGTAGGGAGCAGTTCTTC
CASLGLAGGGREQFF
>-|TRBJ2-7|TRBD1|TRBV28
TGTGCCAGCAGTTTTTCGGCAGGGTTTGGGACAGTTTTCGACTACGAGCAGTACTTC
CASSFSAGFGTVFDYEQYF
>-|TRBJ2-7|-|TRBV12-2
TGTGCAAGTCGCCCCGGGACAGGGGCCGGGTCCTACGAGCAGTACTTC
CASRPGTGAGSYEQYF
>-|TRBJ2-1|TRBD2|TRBV2
TGTGCCAGCAGCCCAGGGCACTCGGGGGGGTCCTCGGATGAGCAGTTCTTC
CASSPGHSGGSSDEQFF
>-|TRBJ2-1|TRBD2|TRBV27
TGTGCCAGCCGAACGGGACTAGTCCCCAATGAGCAGTTCTTC
CASRTGLVPNEQFF
>-|TRBJ2-3|-|TRBV29-1
TGCAGCGTTGAAGGGCATAACACAGATACGCAGTATTTT
CSVEGHNTDTQYF
>-|TRBJ1-6|TRBD1|TRBV5-1
TGCGCCAGCAGCGAGGGACAGAGCTCCTATAATTCACCCCTCCACTTT
CASSEGQSSYNSPLHF
>-|TRBJ1-5|-|TRBV19
TGTGCCAGTCGCATGAACGGAGCTAATCAGCCCCAGCATTTT
CASRMNGANQPQHF
>-|TRBJ2-2|-|TRBV7-9
TGTGCCAGCAGGAGAGCGGAAAACACCGGGGAGCTGTTTTTT
CASRRAENTGELFF
>-|TRBJ2-2|TRBD1|TRBV10-3
TGTGCCACCCGACAGGGTTCCGGGGAGCTGTTTTTT
CATRQGSGELFF
>-|TRBJ1-4|TRBD1|TRBV5-1
TGCGCCAGCAGCTTGGCATCACGACAGGGAATAAATGAAAAACTGTTTTTT
CASSLASRQGINEKLFF
>once|TRBJ1-1|TRBD1|TRBV2
TGTGCCAGCAGCCGGGACAGGAACACTGAAGCTTTCTTT
CASSRDRNTEAFF
>-|TRBJ2-2|TRBD1|TRBV2
TGTGCCAGCAATGAACCGTGGCCCAGGTTAGACAGGGTAGACACCGGGGAGCTGTTTTTT
CASNEPWPRLDRVDTGELFF
>-|TRBJ2-5|-|TRBV18
TGTGCCAGCTCACCAGCCAGGGGCCAAGAGACCCAGTACTTC
CASSPARGQETQYF
>-|TRBJ2-7|-|TRBV15
TGTGCCACCAGCAAATTTAGGACCGTCGCGGGCTCCTACGAGCAGTACTTC
CATSKFRTVAGSYEQYF
>-|TRBJ2-7|-|TRBV5-4
TGTGCCAGCAGCTCGCTAGGATCGCAGTACTTC
CASSSLGSQYF
>-|TRBJ1-2|-|TRBV6-5
TGTGCCAGCAGGAGATCGCTCGGGGTGGGGTATGGCTACACCTTC
CASRRSLGVGYGYTF
>-|TRBJ1-3|-|TRBV30
TGTGCCTGGAGTGTACTCGCTGCCCGGGGAAACACCATATATTTT
CAWSVLAARGNTIYF
>-|TRBJ2-3|-|TRBV5-1
TGCGCCAGTAGGAGGGGCACAGATACGCAGTATTTT
CASRRGTDTQYF
>once|TRBJ2-7|-|TRBV24-1
TGTGCCACCAGTGATGGAATTGGCGGGAACTACGAGCAGTACTTC
CATSDGIGGNYEQYF
>-|TRBJ1-6|TRBD1|TRBV5-4
TGTGCCAGCAGCTTTCCAGGGGGCAGTGATTCACCCCTCCACTTT
CASSFPGGSDSPLHF
>-|TRBJ1-2|TRBD1|TRBV5-1
TGCGCCAGCAGCAGGACAGGGGGCAATAGCTATGGCTACACCTTC
CASSRTGGNSYGYTF
>-|TRBJ1-1|TRBD1|TRBV7-2
TGTGCCAGCAGCATCAGCAGGGGGCGGAACACTGAAGCTTTCTTT
CASSISRGRNTEAFF
>-|TRBJ2-1|-|TRBV28
TGTGCCAGCAGTTTAAACCGGGAGCAGTTCTTC
CASSLNREQFF
>-|TRBJ1-2|-|TRBV24-1
TGTGCCACCAGTGATCCCGGACAGAGCGGTGGCTACACCTTC
CATSDPGQSGGYTF
>medium-sized|TRBJ1-5|-|TRBV28
TGTGCCAGCAGTTTTCCTAGACAGCCCCAGCATTTT
CASSFPRQPQHF